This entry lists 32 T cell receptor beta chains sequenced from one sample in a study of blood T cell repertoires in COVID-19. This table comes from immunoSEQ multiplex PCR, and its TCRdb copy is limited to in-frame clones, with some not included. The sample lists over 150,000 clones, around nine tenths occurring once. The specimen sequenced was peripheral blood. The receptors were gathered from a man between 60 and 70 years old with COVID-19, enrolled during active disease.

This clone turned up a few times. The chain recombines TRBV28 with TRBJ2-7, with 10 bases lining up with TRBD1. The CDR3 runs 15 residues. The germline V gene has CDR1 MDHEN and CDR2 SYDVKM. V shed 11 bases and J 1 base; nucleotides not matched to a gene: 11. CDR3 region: CAAEGSGQGSYEQYF. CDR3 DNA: TGTGCCGCAGAGGGCTCGGGACAGGGGTCCTACGAGCAGTACTTC.

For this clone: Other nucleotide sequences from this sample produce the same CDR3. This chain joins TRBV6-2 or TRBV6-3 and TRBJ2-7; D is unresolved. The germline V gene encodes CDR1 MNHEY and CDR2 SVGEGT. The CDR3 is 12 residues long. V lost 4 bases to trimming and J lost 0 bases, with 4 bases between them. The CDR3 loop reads CASSSRSYEQYF. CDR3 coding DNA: TGTGCCAGCAGTTCGCGCTCCTACGAGCAGTACTTC.

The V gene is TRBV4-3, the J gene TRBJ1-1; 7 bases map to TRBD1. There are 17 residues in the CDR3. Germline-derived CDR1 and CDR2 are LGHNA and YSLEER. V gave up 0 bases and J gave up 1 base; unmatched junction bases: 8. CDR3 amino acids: CASSQDAAGGRNTEAFF. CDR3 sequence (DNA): TGCGCCAGCAGCCAAGATGCGGCAGGGGGACGGAACACTGAAGCTTTCTTT.

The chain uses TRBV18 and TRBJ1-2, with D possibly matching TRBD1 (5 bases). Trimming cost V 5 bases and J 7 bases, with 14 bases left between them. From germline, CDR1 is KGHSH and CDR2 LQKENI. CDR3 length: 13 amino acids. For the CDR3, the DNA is TGTGCCAGCTCAATCCAGGGTGTTGGTGGCTACACCTTC. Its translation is CASSIQGVGGYTF.

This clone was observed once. The CDR3 region has the DNA TGTGCCACCGGCGGGACAGGGCATTATAGCGGGGAGCTGTTTTTT. Its translation: CATGGTGHYSGELFF. This chain links TRBV24-1 with TRBJ2-2; 9 bases fit TRBD1. V gave up 9 bases and J gave up 7 bases; unmatched junction bases: 11. This CDR3 has 15 amino acids. The germline V gene encodes CDR1 KGHDR and CDR2 SFDVKD.

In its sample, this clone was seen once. CDR3 residues: CASSQAPQTGYNEQFF. CDR3 bases: TGCGCCAGCAGCCAAGCTCCACAGACAGGTTACAATGAGCAGTTCTTC. This chain joins TRBV4-1 and TRBJ2-1; the D gene is possibly TRBD1 (6 bases). V was trimmed by 1 base and J by 4 bases, leaving 14 bases between them. In germline, CDR1 is MGHRA, CDR2 YSYEKL. The CDR3 sequence is 16 residues long.

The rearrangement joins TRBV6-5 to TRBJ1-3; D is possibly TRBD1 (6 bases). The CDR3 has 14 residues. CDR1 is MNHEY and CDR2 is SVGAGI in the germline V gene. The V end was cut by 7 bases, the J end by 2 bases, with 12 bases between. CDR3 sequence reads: CASTGVLPGNTIYF. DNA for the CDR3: TGTGCCAGCACAGGGGTCCTCCCTGGAAACACCATATATTTT.

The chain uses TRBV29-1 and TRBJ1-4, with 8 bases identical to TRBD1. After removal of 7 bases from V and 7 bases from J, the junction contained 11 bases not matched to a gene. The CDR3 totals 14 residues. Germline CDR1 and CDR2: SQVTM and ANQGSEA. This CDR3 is CSAEQGGSGEKLFF. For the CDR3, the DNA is TGCAGCGCCGAACAGGGGGGGTCGGGTGAAAAACTGTTTTTT.

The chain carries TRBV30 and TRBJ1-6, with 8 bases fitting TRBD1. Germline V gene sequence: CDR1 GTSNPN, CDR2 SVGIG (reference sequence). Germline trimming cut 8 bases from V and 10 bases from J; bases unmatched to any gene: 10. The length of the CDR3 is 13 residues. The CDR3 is CAGNQGARSPLHF. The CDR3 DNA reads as TGTGCCGGCAACCAGGGGGCTCGGTCACCCCTCCACTTT.

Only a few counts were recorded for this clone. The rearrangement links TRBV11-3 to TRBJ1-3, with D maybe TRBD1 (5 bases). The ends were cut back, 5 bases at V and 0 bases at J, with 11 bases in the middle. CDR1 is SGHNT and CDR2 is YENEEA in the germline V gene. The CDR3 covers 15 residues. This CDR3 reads CASSNQGDSGNTIYF. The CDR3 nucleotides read TGTGCCAGCAGCAATCAGGGCGACTCTGGAAACACCATATATTTT. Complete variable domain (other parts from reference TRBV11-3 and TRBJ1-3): EAGVVQSPRYKIIEKKQPVAFWCNPISGHNTLYWYLQNLGQGPELLIRYENEEAVDDSQLPKDRFSAERLKGVDSTLKIQPAELGDSAVYLCASSNQGDSGNTIYFGEGSWLTVV.

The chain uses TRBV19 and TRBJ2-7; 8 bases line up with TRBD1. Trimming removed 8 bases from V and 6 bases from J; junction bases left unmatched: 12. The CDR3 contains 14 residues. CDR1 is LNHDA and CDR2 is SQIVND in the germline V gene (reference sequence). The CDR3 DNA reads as TGTGCCAGTGAAGGACAGGGAAGAGGGTCCGAGCAGTACTTC. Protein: CASEGQGRGSEQYF.

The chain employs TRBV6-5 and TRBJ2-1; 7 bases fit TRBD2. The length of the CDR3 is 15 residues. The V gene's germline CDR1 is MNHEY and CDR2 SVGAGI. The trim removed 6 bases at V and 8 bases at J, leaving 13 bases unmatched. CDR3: CASSLVGGGLHEQFF. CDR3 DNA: TGTGCCAGCAGCCTTGTGGGGGGAGGGCTGCATGAGCAGTTCTTC.

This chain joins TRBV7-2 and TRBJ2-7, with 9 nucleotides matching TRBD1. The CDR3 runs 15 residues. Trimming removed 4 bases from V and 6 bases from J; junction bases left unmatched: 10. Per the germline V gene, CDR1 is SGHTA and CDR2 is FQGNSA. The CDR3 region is CASSSGQGEISEQYF. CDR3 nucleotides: TGTGCCAGCAGCTCGGGACAGGGCGAAATTTCCGAGCAGTACTTC. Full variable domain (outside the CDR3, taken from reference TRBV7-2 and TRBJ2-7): GAGVSQSPSNKVTEKGKDVELRCDPISGHTALYWYRQSLGQGLEFLIYFQGNSAPDKSGLPSDRFSAERTGGSVSTLTIQRTQQEDSAVYLCASSSGQGEISEQYFGPGTRLTVT.

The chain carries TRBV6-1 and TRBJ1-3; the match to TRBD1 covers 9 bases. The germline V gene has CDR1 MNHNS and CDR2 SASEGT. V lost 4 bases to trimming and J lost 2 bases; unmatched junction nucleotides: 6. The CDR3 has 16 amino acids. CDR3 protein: CASSAGTGWTGNTIYF. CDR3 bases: TGTGCCAGCAGTGCAGGGACAGGGTGGACTGGAAACACCATATATTTT.

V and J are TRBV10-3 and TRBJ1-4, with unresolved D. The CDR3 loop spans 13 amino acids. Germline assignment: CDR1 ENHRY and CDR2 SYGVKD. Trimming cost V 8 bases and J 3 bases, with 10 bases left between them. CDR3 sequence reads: CAISPGANEKLFF. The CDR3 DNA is TGTGCCATCTCCCCCGGGGCTAATGAAAAACTGTTTTTT.

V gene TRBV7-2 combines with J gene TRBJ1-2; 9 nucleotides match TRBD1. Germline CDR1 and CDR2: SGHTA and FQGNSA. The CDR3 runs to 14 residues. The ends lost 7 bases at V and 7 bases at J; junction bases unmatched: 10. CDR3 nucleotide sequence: TGTGCCAGCACCAAGTTACAGGGGGCTTCTGGCTACACCTTC. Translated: CASTKLQGASGYTF. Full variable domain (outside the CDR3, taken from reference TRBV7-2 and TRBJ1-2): GAGVSQSPSNKVTEKGKDVELRCDPISGHTALYWYRQSLGQGLEFLIYFQGNSAPDKSGLPSDRFSAERTGGSVSTLTIQRTQQEDSAVYLCASTKLQGASGYTFGSGTRLTVV.

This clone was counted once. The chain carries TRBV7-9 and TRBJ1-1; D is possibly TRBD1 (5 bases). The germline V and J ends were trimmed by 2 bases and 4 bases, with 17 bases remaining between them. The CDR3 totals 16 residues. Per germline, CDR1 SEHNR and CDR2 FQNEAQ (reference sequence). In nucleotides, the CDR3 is TGTGCCAGCAGCTTAAGCGGGACGGCGGTGGGCACTGAAGCTTTCTTT. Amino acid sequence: CASSLSGTAVGTEAFF.

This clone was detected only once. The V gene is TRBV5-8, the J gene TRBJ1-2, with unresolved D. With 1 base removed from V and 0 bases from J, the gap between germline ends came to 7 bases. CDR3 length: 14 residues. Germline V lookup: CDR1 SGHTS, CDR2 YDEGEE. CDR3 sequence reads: CASSLYFTNYGYTF. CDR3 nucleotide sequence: TGTGCCAGCAGCTTGTACTTCACTAACTATGGCTACACCTTC.

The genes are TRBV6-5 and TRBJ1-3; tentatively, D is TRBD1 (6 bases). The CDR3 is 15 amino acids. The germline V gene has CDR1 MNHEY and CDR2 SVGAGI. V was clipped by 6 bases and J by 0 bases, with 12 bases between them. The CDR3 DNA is TGTGCCAGCAGCACAGGGATTTTCTCTGGAAACACCATATATTTT. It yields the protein CASSTGIFSGNTIYF.

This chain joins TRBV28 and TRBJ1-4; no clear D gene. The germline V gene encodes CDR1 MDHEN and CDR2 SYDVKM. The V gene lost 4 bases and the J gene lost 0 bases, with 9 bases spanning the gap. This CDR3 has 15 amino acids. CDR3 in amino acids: CASSSEPATNEKLFF. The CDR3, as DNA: TGTGCCAGCAGTTCGGAGCCTGCAACTAATGAAAAACTGTTTTTT.

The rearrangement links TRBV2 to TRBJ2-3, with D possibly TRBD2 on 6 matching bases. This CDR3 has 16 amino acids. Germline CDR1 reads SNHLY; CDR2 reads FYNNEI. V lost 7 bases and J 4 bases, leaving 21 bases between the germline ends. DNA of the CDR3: TGTGCCAGCACCAAAGTTCGTGGAGGGGATTCAGATACGCAGTATTTT. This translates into CASTKVRGGDSDTQYF.

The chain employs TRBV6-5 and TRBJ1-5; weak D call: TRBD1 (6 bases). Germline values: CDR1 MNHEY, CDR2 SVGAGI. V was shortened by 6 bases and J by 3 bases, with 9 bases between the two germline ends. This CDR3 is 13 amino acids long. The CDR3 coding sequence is TGTGCCAGCAGGGGGGCCTCCAATCAGCCCCAGCATTTT. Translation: CASRGASNQPQHF.

The CDR3 region has the DNA TGTGCCAGTAGTATAAACGAGGGCTATGGCTACACCTTC. This sequence encodes CASSINEGYGYTF. The chain carries TRBV19 and TRBJ1-2; D is unresolved. Germline V gene lookup returns CDR1 LNHDA and CDR2 SQIVND (reference sequence). The CDR3 has 13 amino acids. The germline V and J ends were trimmed by 2 bases and 4 bases, with 8 bases remaining between them.

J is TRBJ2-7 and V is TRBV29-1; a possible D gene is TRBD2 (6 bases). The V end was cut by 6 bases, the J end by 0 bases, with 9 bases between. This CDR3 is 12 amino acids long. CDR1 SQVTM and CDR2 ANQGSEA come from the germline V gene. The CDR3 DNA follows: TGCAGCGTGGGGGGAGACTCCTACGAGCAGTACTTC. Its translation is CSVGGDSYEQYF.

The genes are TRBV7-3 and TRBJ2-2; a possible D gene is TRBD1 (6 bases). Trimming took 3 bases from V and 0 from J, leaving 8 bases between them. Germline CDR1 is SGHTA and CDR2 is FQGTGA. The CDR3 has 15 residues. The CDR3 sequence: CASSLGAANTGELFF. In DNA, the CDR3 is TGTGCCAGCAGCTTGGGGGCAGCGAACACCGGGGAGCTGTTTTTT.

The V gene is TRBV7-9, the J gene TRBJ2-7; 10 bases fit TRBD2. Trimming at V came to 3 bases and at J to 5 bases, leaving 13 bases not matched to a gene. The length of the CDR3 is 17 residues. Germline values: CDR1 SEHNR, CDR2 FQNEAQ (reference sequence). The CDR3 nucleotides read TGTGCCAGCAGCTTGAGGGCTAGCGGGAGTCGGCACGACGAGCAGTACTTC. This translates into CASSLRASGSRHDEQYF.

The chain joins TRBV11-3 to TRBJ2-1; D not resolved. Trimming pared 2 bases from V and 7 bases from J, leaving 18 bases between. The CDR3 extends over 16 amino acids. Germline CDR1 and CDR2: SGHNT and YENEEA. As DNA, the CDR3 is TGTGCCAGCAGCTTATTACCAGGATTTTTTAGTAATGAGCAGTTCTTC. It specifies CASSLLPGFFSNEQFF.

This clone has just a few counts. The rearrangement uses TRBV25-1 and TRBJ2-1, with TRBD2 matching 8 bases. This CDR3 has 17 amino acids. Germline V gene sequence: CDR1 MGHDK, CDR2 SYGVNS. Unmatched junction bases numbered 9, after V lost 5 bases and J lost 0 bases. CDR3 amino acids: CASSTTSGMSSYNEQFF. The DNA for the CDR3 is TGTGCCAGCAGTACCACTAGCGGAATGAGCTCCTACAATGAGCAGTTCTTC. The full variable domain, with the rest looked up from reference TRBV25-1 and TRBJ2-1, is EADIYQTPRYLVIGTGKKITLECSQTMGHDKMYWYQQDPGMELHLIHYSYGVNSTEKGDLSSESTVSRIRTEHFPLTLESARPSHTSQYLCASSTTSGMSSYNEQFFGPGTRLTVL.

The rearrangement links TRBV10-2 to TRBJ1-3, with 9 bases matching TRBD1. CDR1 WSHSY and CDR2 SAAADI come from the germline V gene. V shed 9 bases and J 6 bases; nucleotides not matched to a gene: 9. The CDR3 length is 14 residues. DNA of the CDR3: TGCGCCAGTAAGAACAGGGGGCGTGTAAACACCATATATTTT. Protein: CASKNRGRVNTIYF.

This CDR3 reads CASSLTGEQYF. The CDR3 DNA is TGTGCCAGCAGCTTGACAGGCGAGCAGTACTTC. The chain carries TRBV5-4 and TRBJ2-7, with D maybe TRBD1 (5 bases). V gave up 1 base and J gave up 6 bases, with 5 bases separating them. This CDR3 has 11 residues. CDR1 SGHNT and CDR2 YYREEE come from the germline V gene (reference sequence).

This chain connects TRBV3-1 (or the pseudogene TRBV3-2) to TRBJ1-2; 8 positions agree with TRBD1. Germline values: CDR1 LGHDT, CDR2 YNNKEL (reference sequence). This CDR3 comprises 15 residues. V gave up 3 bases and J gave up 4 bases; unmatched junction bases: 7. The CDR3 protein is CASSHISDRAYGYTF. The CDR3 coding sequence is TGTGCCAGCAGCCATATCTCGGACAGGGCCTATGGCTACACCTTC.

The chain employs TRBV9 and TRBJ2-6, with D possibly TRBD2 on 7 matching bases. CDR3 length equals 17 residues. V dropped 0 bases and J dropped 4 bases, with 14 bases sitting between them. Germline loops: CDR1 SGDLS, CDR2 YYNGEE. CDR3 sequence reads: CASSVGGGSAGANVLTF. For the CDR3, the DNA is TGTGCCAGCAGCGTAGGCGGGGGCTCAGCGGGGGCCAACGTCCTGACTTTC. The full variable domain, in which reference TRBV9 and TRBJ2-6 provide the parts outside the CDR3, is DSGVTQTPKHLITATGQRVTLRCSPRSGDLSVYWYQQSLDQGLQFLIQYYNGEERAKGNILERFSAQQFPDLHSELNLSSLELGDSALYFCASSVGGGSAGANVLTFGAGSRLTVL.